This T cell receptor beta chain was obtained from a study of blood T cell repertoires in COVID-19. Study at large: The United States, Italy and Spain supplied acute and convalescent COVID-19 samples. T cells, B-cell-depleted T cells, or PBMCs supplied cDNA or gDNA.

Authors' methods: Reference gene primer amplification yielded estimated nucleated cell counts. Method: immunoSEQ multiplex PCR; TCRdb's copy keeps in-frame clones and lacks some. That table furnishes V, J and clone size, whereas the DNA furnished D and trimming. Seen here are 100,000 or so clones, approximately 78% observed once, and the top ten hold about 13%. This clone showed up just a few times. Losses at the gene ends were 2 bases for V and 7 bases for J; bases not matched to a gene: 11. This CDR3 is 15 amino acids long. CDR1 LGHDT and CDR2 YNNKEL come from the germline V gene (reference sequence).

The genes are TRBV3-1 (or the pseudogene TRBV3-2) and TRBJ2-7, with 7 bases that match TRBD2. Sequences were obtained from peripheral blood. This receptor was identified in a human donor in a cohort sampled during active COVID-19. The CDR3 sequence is CASSQKRTRAFEQYF. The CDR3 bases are TGTGCCAGCAGCCAAAAACGGACTAGGGCCTTTGAGCAGTACTTC.